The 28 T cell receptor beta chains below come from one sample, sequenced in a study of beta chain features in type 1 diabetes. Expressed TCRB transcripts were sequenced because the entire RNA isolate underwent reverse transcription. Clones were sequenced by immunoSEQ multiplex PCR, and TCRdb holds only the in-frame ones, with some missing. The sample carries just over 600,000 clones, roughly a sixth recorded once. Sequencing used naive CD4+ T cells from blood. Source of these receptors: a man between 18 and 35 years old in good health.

The CDR3 loop reads CASSVGGSGSQETQYF. The CDR3 nucleotides read TGTGCCAGCAGCGTAGGGGGTAGCGGGAGCCAAGAGACCCAGTACTTC. This sequence joins TRBV9 and TRBJ2-5; 9 bases line up with TRBD2. The V and J ends lost 0 bases and 1 base, in that order; junction bases with no gene match: 4. CDR3 length: 16 residues. The germline gives CDR1 SGDLS, CDR2 YYNGEE.

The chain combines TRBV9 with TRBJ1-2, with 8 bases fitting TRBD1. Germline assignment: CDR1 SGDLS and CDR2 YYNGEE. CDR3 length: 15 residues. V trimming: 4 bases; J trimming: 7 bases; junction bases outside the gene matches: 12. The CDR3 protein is CASSSLGQGYGGYTF. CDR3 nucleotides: TGTGCCAGCAGCTCCCTCGGACAGGGATATGGTGGCTACACCTTC.

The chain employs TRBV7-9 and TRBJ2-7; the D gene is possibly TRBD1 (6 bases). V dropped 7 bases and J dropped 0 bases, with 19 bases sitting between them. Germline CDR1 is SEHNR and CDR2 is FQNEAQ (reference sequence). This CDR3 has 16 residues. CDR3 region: CASTQWGPSSSYEQYF. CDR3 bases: TGTGCCAGCACCCAATGGGGGCCTAGTTCCTCCTACGAGCAGTACTTC.

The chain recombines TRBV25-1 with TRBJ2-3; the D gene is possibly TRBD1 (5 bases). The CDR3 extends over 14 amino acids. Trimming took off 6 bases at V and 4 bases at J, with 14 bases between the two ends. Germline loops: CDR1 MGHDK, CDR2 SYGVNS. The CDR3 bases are TGTGCCAGCAGGGGGCTTTACGGAGCAGATACGCAGTATTTT. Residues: CASRGLYGADTQYF.

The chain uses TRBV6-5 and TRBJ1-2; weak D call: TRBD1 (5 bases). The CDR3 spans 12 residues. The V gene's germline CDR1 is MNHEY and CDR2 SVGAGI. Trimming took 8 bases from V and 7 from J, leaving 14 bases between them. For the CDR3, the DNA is TGTGCCAGCTCGCTTGCGGGGGTTGGCTACACCTTC. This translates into CASSLAGVGYTF.

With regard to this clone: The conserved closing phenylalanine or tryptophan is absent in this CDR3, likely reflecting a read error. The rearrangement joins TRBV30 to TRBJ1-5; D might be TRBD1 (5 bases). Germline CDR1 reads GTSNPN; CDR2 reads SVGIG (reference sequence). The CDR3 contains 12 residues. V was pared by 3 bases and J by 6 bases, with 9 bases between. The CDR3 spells CAWSRGLQPQHL. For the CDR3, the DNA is TGTGCCTGGAGCCGGGGACTTCAGCCCCAGCATCTT.

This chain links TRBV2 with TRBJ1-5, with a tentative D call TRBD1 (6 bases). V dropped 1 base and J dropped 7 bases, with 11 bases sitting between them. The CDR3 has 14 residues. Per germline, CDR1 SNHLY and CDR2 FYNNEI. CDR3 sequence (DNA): TGTGCCAGCAGTGAAGGACAGGTAGGCCAGCCCCAGCATTTT. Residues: CASSEGQVGQPQHF.

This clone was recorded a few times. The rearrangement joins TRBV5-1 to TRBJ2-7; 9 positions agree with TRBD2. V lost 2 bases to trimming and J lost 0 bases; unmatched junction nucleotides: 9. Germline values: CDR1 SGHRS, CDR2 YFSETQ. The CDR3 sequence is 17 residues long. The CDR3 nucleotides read TGCGCCAGCAGCTTAACTACTAGCGGGCGAAACTCCTACGAGCAGTACTTC. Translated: CASSLTTSGRNSYEQYF. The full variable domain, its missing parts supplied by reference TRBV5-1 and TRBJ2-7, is KAGVTQTPRYLIKTRGQQVTLSCSPISGHRSVSWYQQTPGQGLQFLFEYFSETQRNKGNFPGRFSGRQFSNSRSEMNVSTLELGDSALYLCASSLTTSGRNSYEQYFGPGTRLTVT.

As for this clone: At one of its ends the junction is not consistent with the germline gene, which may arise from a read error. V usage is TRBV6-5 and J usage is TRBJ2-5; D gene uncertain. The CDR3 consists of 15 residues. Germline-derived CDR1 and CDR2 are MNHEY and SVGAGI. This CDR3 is CAISAPGWYQETQYF. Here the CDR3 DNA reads TGTGCCATCAGTGCCCCCGGTTGGTACCAAGAGACCCAGTACTTC.

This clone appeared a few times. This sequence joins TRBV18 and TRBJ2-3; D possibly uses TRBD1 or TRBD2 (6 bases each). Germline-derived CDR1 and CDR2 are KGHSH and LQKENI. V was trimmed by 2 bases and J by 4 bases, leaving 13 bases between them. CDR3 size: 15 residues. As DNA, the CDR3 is TGTGCCAGCTCACCAAAGGGGGGCCGGGCAGATACGCAGTATTTT. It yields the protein CASSPKGGRADTQYF.

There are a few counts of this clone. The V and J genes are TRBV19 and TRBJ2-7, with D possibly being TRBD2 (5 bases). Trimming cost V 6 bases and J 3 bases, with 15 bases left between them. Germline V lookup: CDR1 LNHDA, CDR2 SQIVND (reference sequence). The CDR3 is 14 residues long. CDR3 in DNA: TGTGCCAGTAGCCCGAAGGCGGGCGGCTACGAGCAGTACTTC. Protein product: CASSPKAGGYEQYF. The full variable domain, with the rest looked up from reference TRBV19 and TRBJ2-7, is DGGITQSPKYLFRKEGQNVTLSCEQNLNHDAMYWYRQDPGQGLRLIYYSQIVNDFQKGDIAEGYSVSREKKESFPLTVTSAQKNPTAFYLCASSPKAGGYEQYFGPGTRLTVT.

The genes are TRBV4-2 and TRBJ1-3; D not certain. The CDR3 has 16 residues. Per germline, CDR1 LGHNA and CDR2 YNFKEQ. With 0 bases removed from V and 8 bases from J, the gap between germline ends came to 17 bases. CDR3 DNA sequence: TGTGCCAGCAGCCAAGATCGAGAGCCCGCCCGGGACACCATATATTTT. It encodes CASSQDREPARDTIYF.

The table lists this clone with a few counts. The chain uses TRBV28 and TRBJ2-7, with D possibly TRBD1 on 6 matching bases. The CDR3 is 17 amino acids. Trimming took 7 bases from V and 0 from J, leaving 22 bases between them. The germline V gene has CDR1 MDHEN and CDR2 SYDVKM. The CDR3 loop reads CASNPPTGRAFSYEQYF. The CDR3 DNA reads TGTGCCAGCAATCCGCCGACAGGCCGCGCTTTCTCCTACGAGCAGTACTTC.

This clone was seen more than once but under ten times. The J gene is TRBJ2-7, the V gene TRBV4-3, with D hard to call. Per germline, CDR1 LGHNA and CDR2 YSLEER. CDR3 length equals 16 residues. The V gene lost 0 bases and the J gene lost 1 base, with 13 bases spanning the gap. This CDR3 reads CASSQDLTRLSYEQYF. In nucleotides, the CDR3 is TGCGCCAGCAGCCAAGATCTTACCAGGTTATCCTACGAGCAGTACTTC.

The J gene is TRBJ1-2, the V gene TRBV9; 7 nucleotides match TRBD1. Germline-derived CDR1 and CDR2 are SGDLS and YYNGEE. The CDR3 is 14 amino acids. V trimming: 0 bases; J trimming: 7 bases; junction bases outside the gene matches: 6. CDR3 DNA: TGTGCCAGCAGCGTAGAAAACAGGGGATCTGGCTACACCTTC. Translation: CASSVENRGSGYTF.

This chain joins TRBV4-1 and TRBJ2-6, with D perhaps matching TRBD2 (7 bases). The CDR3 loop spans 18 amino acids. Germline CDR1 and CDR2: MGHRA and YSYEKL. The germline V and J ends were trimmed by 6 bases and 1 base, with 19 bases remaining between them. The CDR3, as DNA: TGCGCCAGCAGTGCGGGGGACACCCGGAGATCTGGGGCCAACGTCCTGACTTTC. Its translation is CASSAGDTRRSGANVLTF.

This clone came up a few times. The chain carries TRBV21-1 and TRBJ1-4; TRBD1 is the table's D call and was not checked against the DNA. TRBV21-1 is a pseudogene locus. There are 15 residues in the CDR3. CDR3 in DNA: TGTGCCAGCAGCAGTCCCAGACAGGGGACTGAAAAACTGTTTTTT. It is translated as CASSSPRQGTEKLFF.

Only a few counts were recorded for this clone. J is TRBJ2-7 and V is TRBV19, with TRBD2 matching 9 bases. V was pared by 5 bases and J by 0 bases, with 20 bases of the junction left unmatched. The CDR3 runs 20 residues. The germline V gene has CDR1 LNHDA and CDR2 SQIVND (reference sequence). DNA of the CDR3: TGTGCCAGTAGTCCCCAGGGACTAGCTGTGGTAGTGCTCAACTCCTACGAGCAGTACTTC. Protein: CASSPQGLAVVVLNSYEQYF.

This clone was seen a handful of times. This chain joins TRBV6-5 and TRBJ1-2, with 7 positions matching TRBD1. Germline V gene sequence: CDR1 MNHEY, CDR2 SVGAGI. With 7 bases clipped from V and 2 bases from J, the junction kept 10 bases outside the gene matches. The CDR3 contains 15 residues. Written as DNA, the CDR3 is TGTGCCAGCACCCAGGGGGTACAGAACAACTATGGCTACACCTTC. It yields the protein CASTQGVQNNYGYTF.

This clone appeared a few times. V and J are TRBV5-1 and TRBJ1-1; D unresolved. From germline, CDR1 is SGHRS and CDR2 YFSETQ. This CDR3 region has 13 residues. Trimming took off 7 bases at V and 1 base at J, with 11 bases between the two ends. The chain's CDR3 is CASYRRQNTEAFF. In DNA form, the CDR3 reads TGCGCCAGCTACCGACGACAGAACACTGAAGCTTTCTTT.

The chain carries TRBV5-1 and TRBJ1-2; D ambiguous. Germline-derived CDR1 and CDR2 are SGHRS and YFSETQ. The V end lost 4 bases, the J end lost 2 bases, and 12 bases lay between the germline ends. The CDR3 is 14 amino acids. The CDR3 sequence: CASSPPGRNYGYTF. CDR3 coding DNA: TGCGCCAGCAGCCCGCCGGGCAGGAACTATGGCTACACCTTC.

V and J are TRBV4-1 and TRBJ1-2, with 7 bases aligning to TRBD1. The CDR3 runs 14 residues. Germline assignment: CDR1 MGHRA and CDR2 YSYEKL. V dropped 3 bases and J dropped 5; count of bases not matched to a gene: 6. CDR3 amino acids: CASSQKGQTYGYTF. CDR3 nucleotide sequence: TGCGCCAGCAGCCAGAAGGGACAGACATATGGCTACACCTTC.

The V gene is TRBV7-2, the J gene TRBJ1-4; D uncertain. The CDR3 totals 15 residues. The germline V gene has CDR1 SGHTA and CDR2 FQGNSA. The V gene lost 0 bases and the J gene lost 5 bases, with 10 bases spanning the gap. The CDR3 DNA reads TGTGCCAGCAGCTTAGCTTCCTTGGGGAATGAAAAACTGTTTTTT. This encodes CASSLASLGNEKLFF.

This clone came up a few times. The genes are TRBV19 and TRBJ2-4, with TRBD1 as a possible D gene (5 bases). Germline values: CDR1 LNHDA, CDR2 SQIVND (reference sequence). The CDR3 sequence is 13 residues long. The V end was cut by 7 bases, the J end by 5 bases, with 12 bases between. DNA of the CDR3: TGTGCCAGTAAAAGGGGATGGGAAAACATTCAGTACTTC. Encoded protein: CASKRGWENIQYF.

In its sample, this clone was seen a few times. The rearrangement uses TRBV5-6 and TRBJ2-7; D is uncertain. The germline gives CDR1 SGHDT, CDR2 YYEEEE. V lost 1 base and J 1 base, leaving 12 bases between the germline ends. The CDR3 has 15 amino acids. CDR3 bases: TGTGCCAGCAGCTTGCCCATCGTCGGATCCTACGAGCAGTACTTC. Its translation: CASSLPIVGSYEQYF.

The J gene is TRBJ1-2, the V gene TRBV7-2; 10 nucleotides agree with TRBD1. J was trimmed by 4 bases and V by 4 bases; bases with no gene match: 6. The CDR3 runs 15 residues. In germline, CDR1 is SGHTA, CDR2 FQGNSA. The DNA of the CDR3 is TGTGCCAGCAGCTGGATGGGACAGGGGATCTATGGCTACACCTTC. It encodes CASSWMGQGIYGYTF.

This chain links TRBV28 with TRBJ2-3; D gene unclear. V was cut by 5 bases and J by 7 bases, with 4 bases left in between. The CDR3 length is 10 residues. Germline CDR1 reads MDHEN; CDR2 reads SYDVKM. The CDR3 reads CASSKHTQYF. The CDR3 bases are TGTGCCAGCAGTAAGCATACGCAGTATTTT. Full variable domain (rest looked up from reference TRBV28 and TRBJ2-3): DVKVTQSSRYLVKRTGEKVFLECVQDMDHENMFWYRQDPGLGLRLIYFSYDVKMKEKGDIPEGYSVSREKKERFSLILESASTNQTSMYLCASSKHTQYFGPGTRLTVL.

CDR3 amino acids: CASSLAGTAFF. The CDR3, as DNA: TGTGCCAGCAGCCTAGCAGGGACGGCTTTCTTT. The chain combines TRBV14 with TRBJ1-1; D is perhaps TRBD1 (5 bases). The CDR3 is made up of 11 amino acids. Trimming left V 4 bases short and J 11 bases short, with 11 bases between. Per the germline V gene, CDR1 is SGHDN and CDR2 is FVKESK.